This TCR beta chain appears in the sequencing data of a study of cytomegalovirus exposure and HLA in healthy donors. Per the germline V gene, CDR1 is SGHNT and CDR2 is YYREEE (reference sequence). Trimming cost V 3 bases and J 0 bases, with 21 bases left between them. The CDR3 contains 18 residues. PCR amplification relied on 60 Vbeta primers (plus 13 Jbeta primers). TCRdb's copy holds only in-frame clones and misses some; the assay was immunoSEQ multiplex PCR. Of about 130,000 clones in the sample, 75% to 80% were seen once. Healthy bone marrow donors made up the donor group. The chain employs TRBV5-4 and TRBJ2-5, with D maybe TRBD1 (5 bases). This receptor was taken from a male donor in good health and CMV-seronegative. Input material: PBMCs. Here the CDR3 DNA reads TGTGCCAGCAGCTGGACCGGATTGCGACAGAACTACCAAGAGACCCAGTACTTC. Protein sequence: CASSWTGLRQNYQETQYF.